This is a list of T cell receptor beta chains from one sample in a study of blood T cells in healthy people across ages. TCRdb analysed the 5' RACE reads with MiXCR anew, one entry per CDR3 protein. The table shows approximately 790,000 distinct CDR3 sequences, with roughly 60% occurring only once. Sequencing was carried out using blood. The receptors here all came from a young man in good health. CDR3s include the opening cysteine and the closing phenylalanine or tryptophan. D genes are given only for firm matches. The size of a clone is reported for some rows only, either as once, few or many, or as a class for expanded clones.

TRBJ2-5 | . | TRBV7-7 | TRBD2 | TGTGCTAGCAGCATCCGGACTAGCGGGGGGGCAGAGACCCAGTACTTC | CASSIRTSGGAETQYF
TRBJ2-1 | . | TRBV6-2/TRBV6-3 | . | TGTGCCAGCAGTTATACAACCGCGTCTAATGAGCAGTTCTTC | CASSYTTASNEQFF
TRBJ2-1 | many | TRBV5-1 | . | TGCGCCAGCAGCTCCCAGGGCTATGAGCAGTTCTTC | CASSSQGYEQFF
TRBJ2-7 | . | TRBV7-9 | . | TGTGCCAGCAGCTTCGGGGGGCCGGGGAACGAGCAGTACTTC | CASSFGGPGNEQYF
TRBJ2-3 | once | TRBV12-3/TRBV12-4 | . | TGTGCCAGCAGTAAAGGGGCTAGCACAGATACGCAGTATTTT | CASSKGASTDTQYF
TRBJ2-1 | few | TRBV4-3 | TRBD2 | TGCGCCAGCAGCCAACTAGCGGGGGTTAACAATGAGCAGTTCTTC | CASSQLAGVNNEQFF
TRBJ2-5 | . | TRBV20-1 | TRBD1 | TGCAGTGCACGAGCGACGCCACAGGGGGCTGGGGAGACCCAGTACTTC | CSARATPQGAGETQYF
TRBJ2-3 | . | TRBV12-3/TRBV12-4 | TRBD1 | TGTGCCAGCAGTTTAGCCTACAGGGGAACTGTGACAGATACGCAGTATTTT | CASSLAYRGTVTDTQYF
TRBJ2-6 | . | TRBV11-2 | . | TGTGCCAGCAGTTCCGTCAACTCTGGGGCCAACGTCCTGACTTTC | CASSSVNSGANVLTF
TRBJ2-7 | . | TRBV20-1 | TRBD2 | TGCAGTGCTAGTCTTCTAGCGGGGGGATACGAGCAGTACTTC | CSASLLAGGYEQYF
TRBJ1-6 | . | TRBV25-1 | . | TGTGCCAGCAGTGAATATGAGGGGAGCTCCTATAATTCACCCCTCCACTTT | CASSEYEGSSYNSPLHF
TRBJ2-2 | . | TRBV2 | . | TGTGCCAGCAGGGACTGGGGCACCGGGGAGCTATTTTTT | CASRDWGTGELFF
TRBJ2-7 | once | TRBV7-2 | TRBD1 | TGTGCCAGCAGCTTAAGGTTGGGACAGGGGGCTTCCTACGAGCAGTACTTC | CASSLRLGQGASYEQYF
TRBJ2-5 | . | TRBV20-1 | TRBD2 | TGCAGTGCACCCGGGACTAGCGGACCAACCCAAGAGACCCAGTACTTC | CSAPGTSGPTQETQYF
TRBJ2-2 | . | TRBV9 | . | TGTGCCAGCAGCGTAGTGCCAGAGAACACCGGGGAGCTGTTTTTT | CASSVVPENTGELFF
TRBJ2-1 | . | TRBV20-1 | . | TGCAGTGCTAGACGTGCAGGGTCGTACGCCCCCTACAATGAGCAGTTCTTC | CSARRAGSYAPYNEQFF
TRBJ2-1 | once | TRBV5-1 | . | TGCGCCAGCATGAGGAGCCAGAGCCTTAATGAGCAGTTCTTC | CASMRSQSLNEQFF
TRBJ2-5 | . | TRBV12-3/TRBV12-4 | TRBD2 | TGTGCCAGCAGTCCCACGCCGGGACTAGCGGAGACCCAGTACTTC | CASSPTPGLAETQYF
TRBJ2-5 | . | TRBV7-2 | TRBD1 | TGTGCCAGCAGCTTAAGAACAGGGACAGGGGGTGAGACCCAGTACTTC | CASSLRTGTGGETQYF
TRBJ2-4 | . | TRBV7-2 | . | TGTGCCAGCAGCTTGGTGGGGGGCCGGAACATTCAGTACTTC | CASSLVGGRNIQYF
TRBJ2-3 | . | TRBV12-3/TRBV12-4 | TRBD2 | TGTGCCACAGGCGGGGCGGGGGGTACGCAGTATTTT | CATGGAGGTQYF
TRBJ2-5 | many | TRBV5-1 | . | TGCGCCAGCAGCGACGCCAGGGGGGGTCAACAGACCCAGTACTTC | CASSDARGGQQTQYF
TRBJ2-1 | . | TRBV12-3/TRBV12-4 | . | TGTGCCAGCAGTTTAGCGGGGGGGCTGTACAGTGAGCAGTTCTTC | CASSLAGGLYSEQFF
TRBJ2-7 | . | TRBV7-2 | . | TGTGCCAGCAGCTTCGGGCTGAGCTCCCACGAGCAGTACTTC | CASSFGLSSHEQYF
TRBJ2-1 | . | TRBV9 | TRBD2 | TGTGCCAGCAGCCCTACTAGCGGGGGGACGTACGAGCAGTTCTTC | CASSPTSGGTYEQFF
TRBJ2-7 | once | TRBV4-2 | TRBD2 | TGTGCCAGCAGCCAAGGAAGTGGGGGGGAACTCTACGAGCAGTACTTC | CASSQGSGGELYEQYF
TRBJ1-2 | . | TRBV20-1 | . | TGCAGTGCTGAGGACAATGGCTACACCTTC | CSAEDNGYTF
TRBJ2-1 | . | TRBV24-1 | TRBD2 | TGTGCCACCAGTGAGACGGGACTAGCTAGAGGACACTCCTACAATGAGCAGTTCTTC | CATSETGLARGHSYNEQFF
TRBJ1-2 | . | TRBV7-9 | . | TGTGCCAGCAGCTTAGGACCGAATGCTAACTATGGCTACACCTTC | CASSLGPNANYGYTF
TRBJ1-1 | few | TRBV29-1 | . | TGCAGCGTTCTTTACAGGGTTGACACTGAAGCTTTCTTT | CSVLYRVDTEAFF
TRBJ2-3 | few | TRBV29-1 | TRBD2 | TGCAGCGTTGGGGGGGGACTAGGGGCAGATACGCAGTATTTT | CSVGGGLGADTQYF
TRBJ2-1 | . | TRBV5-4 | . | TGTGCCAGCAGCGGGGGACGGTGGGATGAGCAGTTCTTC | CASSGGRWDEQFF
TRBJ2-3 | . | TRBV24-1 | . | TGTGCCACCAGTGATGAGCGCACAGATACGCAGTATTTT | CATSDERTDTQYF
TRBJ2-7 | . | TRBV4-2 | . | TGTGCCAGCAGCCAAGAAACAGACAGCTCCTACGAGCAGTACTTC | CASSQETDSSYEQYF
TRBJ1-2 | . | TRBV6-2/TRBV6-3 | . | TGTGCCAGCAGTCTACGGGGGAGCTACACCTTC | CASSLRGSYTF
TRBJ1-1 | . | TRBV5-1 | . | TGCGCCAGCAGCTTGGGCGGTTACTTGAACACTGAAGCTTTCTTT | CASSLGGYLNTEAFF
TRBJ2-1 | . | TRBV10-3 | TRBD2 | TGTGCCATCAGTGAGGTGACGGGGGGGCGGAATGAGCAGTTCTTC | CAISEVTGGRNEQFF
TRBJ2-7 | . | TRBV14 | . | TGTGCCAGCAGCCAAGGGACAGCCCGAGGGGCCTACGAGCAGTACTTC | CASSQGTARGAYEQYF
TRBJ2-3 | few | TRBV6-6 | . | TGTGCCAGCAACCACTCGCCGGGCCCAGATACGCAGTATTTT | CASNHSPGPDTQYF
TRBJ1-2 | . | TRBV20-1 | . | TGCAGTGCCAAAGCAGCCGCCCCCTATGGCTACACCTTC | CSAKAAAPYGYTF
TRBJ1-1 | many | TRBV20-1 | . | TGCAGTGCTAGAGATGGGGGCAGGGGTAGGACTGAAGCTTTCTTT | CSARDGGRGRTEAFF
TRBJ2-6 | . | TRBV12-3/TRBV12-4 | . | TGTGCCAGCCGGACATTCTCTGGGGCCAACGTCCTGACTTTC | CASRTFSGANVLTF
TRBJ2-5 | . | TRBV27 | . | TGTGCCAGCAGTCCAACCGGGACTGGCGGAGGATTACAAGAGACCCAGTACTTC | CASSPTGTGGGLQETQYF
TRBJ2-1 | . | TRBV4-2 | TRBD1 | TGTGCCAGCAGCCAGACAGGGGGCGCCTACAATGAGCAGTTCTTC | CASSQTGGAYNEQFF
TRBJ2-5 | . | TRBV6-5 | . | TGTGCCAGCAGTCAACGGGGGAGTGGGACCCAGTACTTC | CASSQRGSGTQYF
TRBJ2-3 | few | TRBV29-1 | TRBD2 | TGCAGCGTTGCATGGTCTAGCGGGGCCGAAGATACGCAGTATTTT | CSVAWSSGAEDTQYF
TRBJ2-1 | . | TRBV7-2 | TRBD2 | TGTGCCAGCAGCTTAGTCCCAGCCCCGGGGGGCAATGAGCAGTTCTTC | CASSLVPAPGGNEQFF
TRBJ2-7 | . | TRBV6-5 | . | TGTGCCAGCAGTTACTCGAGGGTTAGCTACGAGCAGTACTTC | CASSYSRVSYEQYF
TRBJ2-4 | . | TRBV6-5 | TRBD1 | TGTGCCAGCAGACGAACAGGGGCTGGAGACATTCAGTACTTC | CASRRTGAGDIQYF
TRBJ2-3 | few | TRBV27 | . | TGTGCCAGAGTTTTCCTCAAGGTCTCCCCGGCCCCAGATACGCAGTATTTT | CARVFLKVSPAPDTQYF
TRBJ2-1 | once | TRBV6-2/TRBV6-3 | . | TGTGCCAGCAGTTACCGGGAGACCCCTCGCAGGGGCAATGAGCAGTTCTTC | CASSYRETPRRGNEQFF
TRBJ2-7 | . | TRBV6-5 | TRBD2 | TGTGCCAGCAGCCTAGCGGGGGGCATCGAGCAGTACTTC | CASSLAGGIEQYF
TRBJ2-3 | . | TRBV20-1 | . | TGCAGCTCGAACCCTATAAAGATCAGGAGCACAGATACGCAGTATTTT | CSSNPIKIRSTDTQYF
TRBJ2-1 | . | TRBV4-2 | TRBD2 | TGTGCCAGCAGCCAAGTTATCGGGGGGTTCTACAATGAGCAGTTCTTC | CASSQVIGGFYNEQFF
TRBJ1-5 | . | TRBV7-6 | TRBD1 | TGTGCCAGCAGCCGTGGATTTGGGACAGGCGCTTATAGCAATCAGCCCCAGCATTTT | CASSRGFGTGAYSNQPQHF